One T cell receptor (beta chain) is described in this entry. This sample stems from a study of blood T cell repertoires in COVID-19. The CDR3 spans 12 residues. The ends were cut back, 6 bases at V and 2 bases at J, with 8 bases in the middle. Germline values: CDR1 MDHEN, CDR2 SYDVKM. As handled by the study authors: How many nucleated cells were present was estimated from reference gene primer amplification. The assay was immunoSEQ multiplex PCR, and TCRdb's table has in-frame clones only and misses some. V and J calls and clone size come straight from that table; D and trimming were deduced from the DNA. The sample contains 150,000 or so clones, roughly 89% of which appear only once. Donors were grouped by their self-reported clinical history. A case of COVID-19 had been met by exposed participants within 2 weeks before study entry.

The sequence was collected from a woman aged 50 to 60 who had been exposed to COVID-19. This chain joins TRBV28 and TRBJ2-7; D remains ambiguous. What was sequenced was PBMCs or T cells enriched from blood (not recorded which). DNA of the CDR3: TGTGCCAGCAGGGCAGGAACCTACGAGCAGTACTTC. It specifies CASRAGTYEQYF.